The next 17 T cell receptor beta chains were all read from a single sample in a study of T cell responses to AZD1222 COVID-19 vaccine. Measured with immunoSEQ multiplex PCR; TCRdb has only the in-frame clones, and not every one. The sample records some 130,000 clones, 90% to 95% being singletons. The sample was peripheral blood, taken on day 0 of AZD1222 vaccination. These receptors were obtained from an adult in good health.

The rearrangement joins TRBV5-1 to TRBJ2-7; 8 positions match TRBD2. The germline CDR1 and CDR2 sequences are SGHRS and YFSETQ. Losses at the gene ends were 3 bases for V and 5 bases for J; bases not matched to a gene: 7. The CDR3 runs 14 residues. CDR3 DNA: TGCGCCAGCAGCTCAGGGACTAGTTTCAACGAGCAGTACTTC. As protein: CASSSGTSFNEQYF.

This chain links TRBV29-1 with TRBJ2-1; perhaps TRBD2 as D (7 bases). CDR3 length equals 14 residues. Germline-derived CDR1 and CDR2 are SQVTM and ANQGSEA. Trimming stripped 4 bases from V and 9 bases from J, with 19 bases between. Written as DNA, the CDR3 is TGCAGCGTTGTTGATAGGGGGGGTTATGTTGAGCAGTTCTTC. Its translation: CSVVDRGGYVEQFF.

The rearrangement uses TRBV6-6 and TRBJ2-7; 12 nucleotides match TRBD2. V dropped 5 bases and J dropped 0; count of bases not matched to a gene: 17. The CDR3 extends over 20 amino acids. Germline V gene sequence: CDR1 MNHNY, CDR2 SVGAGI (reference sequence). CDR3 amino acids: CASSLGQVLAGGLTSYEQYF. Written as DNA, the CDR3 is TGTGCCAGCAGTCTGGGACAGGTCCTAGCGGGAGGGCTTACCTCCTACGAGCAGTACTTC.

The chain recombines TRBV29-1 with TRBJ2-1; a weak D match, TRBD2 (5 bases). The CDR3 totals 11 residues. Trimming stripped 5 bases from V and 9 bases from J, with 11 bases between. Looked up from germline, CDR1 is SQVTM and CDR2 is ANQGSEA. CDR3 DNA sequence: TGCAGCGTTTCCTCCGGGATTGAGCAGTTCTTC. Translation: CSVSSGIEQFF.

The chain joins TRBV5-1 to TRBJ2-5; 7 bases fit TRBD1. This CDR3 is 14 amino acids long. With V trimmed by 0 bases and J by 5 bases, 4 bases remained unmatched. Germline values: CDR1 SGHRS, CDR2 YFSETQ. The CDR3 nucleotides are TGCGCCAGCAGCTTGGAGGGGGCGTGGGAGACCCAGTACTTC. Translation gives CASSLEGAWETQYF.

The CDR3 DNA reads TGTGCCAGCAGCTTGCAGGGGACAGGTGATCAGCCCCAGCATTTT. It encodes CASSLQGTGDQPQHF. V and J are TRBV5-8 and TRBJ1-5, with 8 bases lining up with TRBD1. V shed 1 base, J shed 5 bases, and the junction held 5 bases outside the gene matches. Germline lookup yields CDR1 SGHTS and CDR2 YDEGEE. The CDR3 spans 15 residues.

This sequence joins TRBV28 and TRBJ2-3; D may be TRBD1 (6 bases). CDR1 and CDR2 (germline): MDHEN, SYDVKM. This CDR3 spans 14 amino acids. The V and J ends lost 6 bases and 2 bases respectively, with 12 bases between them. CDR3 nucleotides: TGTGCCAGCAGCCCGGACAGCTACACAGATACGCAGTATTTT. This sequence encodes CASSPDSYTDTQYF.

The CDR3: CASSPRDYTDTQYF. The CDR3, as DNA: TGTGCCAGCAGTCCCCGGGACTACACAGATACGCAGTATTTT. This chain links TRBV27 with TRBJ2-3, with 7 nucleotides matching TRBD2. The V segment lost 5 bases and the J segment 2 bases; nucleotides outside the gene matches: 4. This CDR3 contains 14 residues. CDR1 is MNHEY, CDR2 SMNVEV, per germline (reference sequence).

This clone came up once. V gene TRBV3-1 (or the pseudogene TRBV3-2) combines with J gene TRBJ2-7; 7 nucleotides align to TRBD1. The CDR3 contains 16 residues. The V gene end was trimmed by 4 bases and the J gene end by 2 bases; junction bases not matched to a gene: 11. CDR1 and CDR2 from the germline V gene are LGHDT and YNNKEL (reference sequence). The CDR3 here is CASSRTERQGPYEQYF. The DNA for the CDR3 is TGTGCCAGCAGCCGAACCGAGAGACAGGGACCCTACGAGCAGTACTTC.

The rearrangement joins TRBV30 to TRBJ1-5; perhaps TRBD1 as D (5 bases). V lost 0 bases, J lost 3 bases, and 6 bases lay in between. The CDR3 consists of 13 residues. Per the germline V gene, CDR1 is GTSNPN and CDR2 is SVGIG (reference sequence). CDR3 protein: CAWSVGLNQPQHF. The CDR3 DNA follows: TGTGCCTGGAGTGTGGGGCTCAATCAGCCCCAGCATTTT.

V usage is TRBV5-1 and J usage is TRBJ2-6; D unresolved. With 4 bases removed from V and 2 bases from J, the gap between germline ends came to 7 bases. Germline V gene sequence: CDR1 SGHRS, CDR2 YFSETQ. The CDR3 spans 14 residues. In DNA form, the CDR3 reads TGCGCCAGCAGCAGAACTGCTGGGGCCAACGTCCTGACTTTC. This encodes CASSRTAGANVLTF.

This CDR3 is CAAGTWENEKLFF. The CDR3 DNA reads as TGTGCCGCCGGAACCTGGGAGAATGAAAAACTGTTTTTT. The genes are TRBV27 and TRBJ1-4; the D is unclear. The CDR3 runs to 13 residues. The germline V and J ends were trimmed by 11 bases and 5 bases, with 15 bases remaining between them. The germline V gene encodes CDR1 MNHEY and CDR2 SMNVEV (reference sequence). Complete variable domain (other parts from reference TRBV27 and TRBJ1-4): EAQVTQNPRYLITVTGKKLTVTCSQNMNHEYMSWYRQDPGLGLRQIYYSMNVEVTDKGDVPEGYKVSRKEKRNFPLILESPSPNQTSLYFCAAGTWENEKLFFGSGTQLSVL.

The rearrangement uses TRBV14 and TRBJ2-7; 8 bases map to TRBD2. The CDR3 extends over 13 amino acids. V dropped 4 bases and J dropped 4; count of bases not matched to a gene: 3. The V gene's germline CDR1 is SGHDN and CDR2 FVKESK. The CDR3 loop is CASSPGLAYEQYF. The CDR3 nucleotides are TGTGCCAGCAGCCCCGGACTAGCTTACGAGCAGTACTTC.

J is TRBJ2-3 and V is TRBV27; weak D call: TRBD2 (6 bases). V was clipped by 2 bases and J by 1 base, with 10 bases between them. Germline V gives CDR1 MNHEY, CDR2 SMNVEV (reference sequence). The CDR3 sequence is 15 residues long. The CDR3 sequence: CASSLGRGGTDTQYF. CDR3 in DNA: TGTGCCAGCAGTTTAGGGCGGGGAGGCACAGATACGCAGTATTTT.

The rearrangement uses TRBV5-8 and TRBJ1-1, with 8 bases aligning to TRBD1. The CDR3 spans 15 residues. Germline trimming cut 4 bases from V and 3 bases from J; bases unmatched to any gene: 8. The germline V gene has CDR1 SGHTS and CDR2 YDEGEE. CDR3 DNA sequence: TGTGCCAGCAGCCGAATGGACAGGGACGACACTGAAGCTTTCTTT. Translated: CASSRMDRDDTEAFF.

The chain uses TRBV10-3 and TRBJ1-1; D might be TRBD1 (6 bases). This CDR3 contains 11 residues. V lost 5 bases and J lost 8, with 9 bases in between. CDR1 ENHRY and CDR2 SYGVKD come from the germline V gene. The CDR3 DNA reads as TGTGCCATCAGTTTCGGACAGGAAGCTTTCTTT. It specifies CAISFGQEAFF.

This clone came up once. The chain carries TRBV10-3 and TRBJ1-1; unclear D gene. Germline V CDR1 and CDR2: ENHRY, SYGVKD. Trimming stripped 4 bases from V and 2 bases from J, with 14 bases between. The CDR3 consists of 15 residues. In DNA, the CDR3 is TGTGCCATCAGTGCGCCCCGGGCCTCCAACACTGAAGCTTTCTTT. Translating gives CAISAPRASNTEAFF.